The rows below give T cell receptor beta chains drawn from one sample of a study of T cells in Graves' hyperthyroidism and ophthalmopathy. In TCRdb, the multiplex PCR reads were re-called with MiXCR into one record per CDR3 protein. The table shows 400,000 to 600,000 distinct CDR3 sequences, with more than 15% occurring only once. The source material was blood. The receptors here all came from a woman under 40 with Graves' ophthalmopathy. Each CDR3 is given with its conserved first and last residue. A D gene is named only where the DNA matches it firmly. The size of a clone is reported for some rows only, either as once, few or many, or as a class for expanded clones.

cdr3_nt	cdr3_aa	clone_size	v_call	j_call	d_call	cdr3_length
TGTGCCAGCAGCTTAAGTCCCCTGTACGAGCAGTACTTC	CASSLSPLYEQYF	many	TRBV7-9	TRBJ2-7	.	13
TGTGCCAGCAGCCCATGGGGGACAGGGGTAGGTCAACAAGAGACCCAGTACTTC	CASSPWGTGVGQQETQYF	few	TRBV3-1	TRBJ2-5	TRBD1	18
TGCGCCAGCAGCCCGGACAAGGCCACAACTAATGAAAAACTGTTTTTT	CASSPDKATTNEKLFF	few	TRBV5-1	TRBJ1-4	.	16
TGTGCCAGCACCCTAGGGGCGTACGAGCAGTACTTC	CASTLGAYEQYF	many	TRBV2	TRBJ2-7	.	12
TGTGCCAGCAGGACCGGGACAGGACTTCACAATGAGCAGTTCTTC	CASRTGTGLHNEQFF	few	TRBV11-2	TRBJ2-1	TRBD1	15
TGTGCCAGTAGTACCAGGACAGGTGGCATGAATGAGCAGTTCTTC	CASSTRTGGMNEQFF	many	TRBV19	TRBJ2-1	TRBD1	15
TGTGCCACCAGCAGAGTGAGGGGAGGGGACATTCAGTACTTC	CATSRVRGGDIQYF	once	TRBV15	TRBJ2-4	TRBD2	14
TGTGCCATCAGTGGCACGGACACAAACACTGAAGCTTTCTTT	CAISGTDTNTEAFF	many	TRBV10-3	TRBJ1-1	.	14
TGCGCCAGCAACCAGGAGATTAATTCACCCCTCCACTTT	CASNQEINSPLHF	.	TRBV10-1	TRBJ1-6	.	13
TGTGCCAGCACCTCACTAGACCTCCGGGAGACCCAGTACTTC	CASTSLDLRETQYF	.	TRBV6-1	TRBJ2-5	.	14
TGCAGTGCACAGAGGGCTAGCGGGAGGCAGCACTCCTACGAGCAGTACTTC	CSAQRASGRQHSYEQYF	many	TRBV20-1	TRBJ2-7	TRBD2	17
TGTGCCAGCAGCTTAGGCGGGAGAAGGCGGGACGAGCAGTACTTC	CASSLGGRRRDEQYF	many	TRBV11-2	TRBJ2-7	TRBD2	15
TGTGCCTGGATGCCGCTTGGAGCGGTTAACTACAATGAGCAGTTCTTC	CAWMPLGAVNYNEQFF	many	TRBV30	TRBJ2-1	.	16
TGTGCCAGCAGCTTAGGACTAGGCGGGGAGCAGTACTTC	CASSLGLGGEQYF	few	TRBV7-9	TRBJ2-7	.	13
TGTGCCAGCAGCTCCTTTAAACGCCCCGTGGGCTATGGCTACACCTTC	CASSSFKRPVGYGYTF	few	TRBV27	TRBJ1-2	.	16
TGTGCCAGTAAACCCGCGGGACAAAGCTATGGCTACACCTTC	CASKPAGQSYGYTF	few	TRBV19	TRBJ1-2	.	14
TGTGCCAGCACTCGAGGGACAGGGGCCTACGAGCAGTACTTC	CASTRGTGAYEQYF	many	TRBV6-2/TRBV6-3	TRBJ2-7	TRBD1	14
TGTGCCAGCAGAACAGGACCCTACGAGCAGTACTTC	CASRTGPYEQYF	many	TRBV12-3/TRBV12-4	TRBJ2-7	.	12
TGTGCCAGCTTTCACTCGGTTAGTTCCAGCTCCTACAATGAGCAGTTCTTC	CASFHSVSSSSYNEQFF	many	TRBV12-3/TRBV12-4	TRBJ2-1	.	17
TGTGCCAGCAGTTTAGGCCCCAGGGGGCTTGGGGCCGGGGAGCTGTTTTTT	CASSLGPRGLGAGELFF	.	TRBV28	TRBJ2-2	TRBD1	17
TGTGCCAGTAGCCAACGACAGGGCAGCCTTGAAGCTTTCTTT	CASSQRQGSLEAFF	many	TRBV28	TRBJ1-1	TRBD1	14
TGTGCCAGCAGCGTAGGGGGCAGTGGCCATAGACACGAGCAGTACTTC	CASSVGGSGHRHEQYF	.	TRBV9	TRBJ2-7	.	16
TGCAGCGTTGAAGTCGACAGGGGTCGGGGCTATGGCTACACCTTC	CSVEVDRGRGYGYTF	many	TRBV29-1	TRBJ1-2	TRBD1	15
TGTGCCAGCGTGCTCGGCGGAGGGGGGACAGATACGCAGTATTTT	CASVLGGGGTDTQYF	many	TRBV2	TRBJ2-3	.	15
TGTGCCAGCAGCTTAGGAGGCGCGGGTCGCTACGAGCAGTACTTC	CASSLGGAGRYEQYF	many	TRBV7-2	TRBJ2-7	.	15
TGTGCCAGACTTGGCCGGGCTCCGGGAGGGCCAGTCGATGAGCAGTTCTTC	CARLGRAPGGPVDEQFF	.	TRBV19	TRBJ2-1	TRBD2	17
TGTGCCAGCAGCGTAGGGAGGGGACAGGGAAAAGCTAACTATGGCTACACCTTC	CASSVGRGQGKANYGYTF	few	TRBV9	TRBJ1-2	TRBD1	18
TGTGCCAGCAGTATCGAAATGGGACTAGCCGGAGATACACAGTATTTT	CASSIEMGLAGDTQYF	many	TRBV6-1	TRBJ2-3	TRBD2	16
TGTGCCAGCAGTTTATGGACAGGGGGGATCTACGAGCAGTACTTC	CASSLWTGGIYEQYF	many	TRBV28	TRBJ2-7	TRBD1	15
TGTGCCAGCAGTGAAGGCGGGCTCCAAGAGACCCAGTACTTC	CASSEGGLQETQYF	many	TRBV2	TRBJ2-5	.	14
TGTGCCAGCAGTGAAGGTTACAGGGGGGGAATTGAAGCTTTCTTT	CASSEGYRGGIEAFF	.	TRBV25-1	TRBJ1-1	TRBD1	15
TGTGCCAGCAGTTTTAGGCAGGGGCCCTACGAGCAGTACTTC	CASSFRQGPYEQYF	few	TRBV27	TRBJ2-7	.	14
TGTGCCAGCAGCCATCCCGGGACAGGGCCTGCTTGGGGCACAGATACGCAGTATTTT	CASSHPGTGPAWGTDTQYF	.	TRBV14	TRBJ2-3	TRBD1	19
TGCGCCAGCAGCCAAGTTCGGACAGGGTACTACGAGCAGTACTTC	CASSQVRTGYYEQYF	many	TRBV4-3	TRBJ2-7	TRBD1	15
TGTGCCAGCAGCCCCTCGCTAGCGGGAGACAATGAGCAGTTCTTC	CASSPSLAGDNEQFF	many	TRBV11-2	TRBJ2-1	TRBD2	15
TGCGCCAGCAGCCAAGCGCCTTCGACAGGGTACCGGAGGACCCCTGAAGCTTTCTTT	CASSQAPSTGYRRTPEAFF	few	TRBV4-1	TRBJ1-1	TRBD1	19
TGCAGCTTTGGACAGGGACCTCAAGAGACCCAGTACTTC	CSFGQGPQETQYF	many	TRBV29-1	TRBJ2-5	TRBD1	13
TGCGCCAGCACCGTCCAAGAGACCCAGTACTTC	CASTVQETQYF	few	TRBV10-2	TRBJ2-5	.	11
TGTGCCAGCGGGGGGACTAGCGGGAAACTGGAGACCCAGTACTTC	CASGGTSGKLETQYF	.	TRBV25-1	TRBJ2-5	TRBD2	15
TGTGCCAGTAGTATAGACCCCGACATCGGAGAGACCCAGTACTTC	CASSIDPDIGETQYF	.	TRBV19	TRBJ2-5	.	15
TGTGCCAGCAGCCCGCGGGTCCCCGGGGAGCTGTTTTTT	CASSPRVPGELFF	many	TRBV28	TRBJ2-2	.	13
TGCGCCAGCAGCCAAGGGGGACAGGGGATCACAGATACGCAGTATTTT	CASSQGGQGITDTQYF	few	TRBV4-3	TRBJ2-3	TRBD1	16
TGTGCCTGGAGTTGGGACAGGGGCTCCTACGAGCAGTACTTC	CAWSWDRGSYEQYF	many	TRBV30	TRBJ2-7	TRBD1	14
TGTGCCAGCGGGACAACATCCTACAATGAGCAGTTCTTC	CASGTTSYNEQFF	.	TRBV2	TRBJ2-1	.	13
TGTGCCAGCAGCTTAGTGGGGGGGGGAAATGAAAAACTGTTTTTT	CASSLVGGGNEKLFF	many	TRBV7-2	TRBJ1-4	.	15
TGCGCCAGCAGCCAAGATGTCTTTCGACGTGGCACCGGGGAGCTGTTTTTT	CASSQDVFRRGTGELFF	many	TRBV4-3	TRBJ2-2	.	17
TGTGCCAGCAGTGTGACAGGGGCCAAATGGGCCCAGCATTTT	CASSVTGAKWAQHF	many	TRBV28	TRBJ1-5	TRBD1	14
TGTGCCAGCTCACCACCGAAGCGGTCCTCCTACGAGCAGTACTTC	CASSPPKRSSYEQYF	few	TRBV18	TRBJ2-7	.	15
TGTGCCAGCTCACTGCAGACTAGCGGGATTTCCTACGAGCAGTACTTC	CASSLQTSGISYEQYF	few	TRBV18	TRBJ2-7	TRBD2	16
TGCGCCAGCAGCCCAGACAGGGGGTTGCTTGAAAAACTGTTTTTT	CASSPDRGLLEKLFF	few	TRBV5-1	TRBJ1-4	TRBD1	15
TGTGCCAGCAGTTGGACAGGGCCGCTGAACACTGAAGCTTTCTTT	CASSWTGPLNTEAFF	many	TRBV12-3/TRBV12-4	TRBJ1-1	TRBD1	15
TGTGCCAGGAGGGGCAGGGACAATGAGCAGTTCTTC	CARRGRDNEQFF	.	TRBV19	TRBJ2-1	.	12
TGTGCCACCGGTGTAGGGACAGGGAATCTGGCGGGCACCTACGAGCAGTACTTC	CATGVGTGNLAGTYEQYF	.	TRBV15	TRBJ2-7	TRBD1	18
TGTGCCAGCAATGGACTAGCGGGAGGGTATTTGTGTGAGCAGTTCTTC	CASNGLAGGYLCEQFF	.	TRBV28	TRBJ2-1	TRBD2	16
TGTGCCAGCTCACCATTAAGCGGGATCTCCTACAATGAGCAGTTCTTC	CASSPLSGISYNEQFF	many	TRBV18	TRBJ2-1	TRBD2	16
TGTGCCAGCAGCGAGCCCATCTACAATGAGCAGTTCTTC	CASSEPIYNEQFF	few	TRBV28	TRBJ2-1	.	13
TGTGCCAGCAGCCGGGACGGGAGCTCTGGAAACACCATATATTTT	CASSRDGSSGNTIYF	few	TRBV11-3	TRBJ1-3	.	15
TGTGCCAGCAGCCAAGAGATACTAAGGGGGGTGAACACTGAAGCTTTCTTT	CASSQEILRGVNTEAFF	few	TRBV3-1	TRBJ1-1	.	17
TGTGCCAGCAGCCTGTCAATAGCGGGACGACCCACAGATACGCAGTATTTT	CASSLSIAGRPTDTQYF	.	TRBV3-1	TRBJ2-3	TRBD2	17
TGTGCCTGGAGTGTACTGTGGCGGGAGGGCAATGAGCAGTTCTTC	CAWSVLWREGNEQFF	many	TRBV30	TRBJ2-1	TRBD2	15